Shown below are 23 T cell receptor beta chains from a single sample sequenced in a study of T cell responses to AZD1222 COVID-19 vaccine (dated by TCRdb to the early 2020s). Preparation of the library involved the immunoSEQ multiplex PCR assay. TCRdb took over this immuneACCESS table, retaining in-frame rearrangements with V and J assigned. Such tables are incomplete; in checked studies, under half of the missing clones stem from an unresolved V gene, and the remainder is unexplained. Across this sample there are more than 95,000 clones, with about nine tenths seen only once. The top ten constitute around 20% of the sample. Read against the paper, the sample's time point label means: baseline before first vaccination. Sequencing used peripheral blood, obtained on day 0 of AZD1222 vaccination. The receptors originated from an adult in good health.

The genes are TRBV19 and TRBJ1-2, with 7 bases aligning to TRBD1. The CDR3 is made up of 15 amino acids. V shed 5 bases, J shed 0 bases, and the junction held 6 bases outside the gene matches. Germline CDR1 is LNHDA and CDR2 is SQIVND (reference sequence). For the CDR3, the DNA is TGTGCCAGTAGTCTCTACAGGGGAGCTAACTATGGCTACACCTTC. This encodes CASSLYRGANYGYTF.

The chain carries TRBV16 and TRBJ2-2, with D unresolved. V lost 2 bases, J lost 4 bases, and 11 bases lay in between. The CDR3 is 15 amino acids. CDR1 KGHSY and CDR2 FQNENV come from the germline V gene. The CDR3 region is CASSQSRSATGELFF. The CDR3 coding sequence is TGTGCCAGCAGCCAAAGTCGCTCCGCCACCGGGGAGCTGTTTTTT.

This chain links TRBV19 with TRBJ2-7, with 12 bases lining up with TRBD1. The J segment lost 3 bases and the V segment lost 0 bases, leaving 9 bases of the junction unmatched. This CDR3 region has 18 residues. Germline V gives CDR1 LNHDA, CDR2 SQIVND (reference sequence). CDR3 in amino acids: CASSIDSAGTGGGYEQYF. CDR3 bases: TGTGCCAGTAGTATAGATTCGGCCGGGACAGGGGGCGGCTACGAGCAGTACTTC.

V is TRBV7-6 and J is TRBJ2-1; 9 positions match TRBD1. The germline V gene has CDR1 SGHVS and CDR2 FNYEAQ. CDR3 size: 14 residues. The trim removed 2 bases at V and 8 bases at J, leaving 4 bases unmatched. DNA for the CDR3: TGTGCCAGCAGCTTATTACAGGGGGCTCATGAGCAGTTCTTC. It specifies CASSLLQGAHEQFF. The complete variable domain, with remaining parts taken from reference TRBV7-6 and TRBJ2-1, reads GAGVSQSPRYKVTKRGQDVALRCDPISGHVSLYWYRQALGQGPEFLTYFNYEAQQDKSGLPNDRFSAERPEGSISTLTIQRTEQRDSAMYRCASSLLQGAHEQFFGPGTRLTVL.

The chain uses TRBV27 and TRBJ1-2; TRBD1 agrees at 8 bases. Germline CDR1 and CDR2: MNHEY and SMNVEV (reference sequence). J was trimmed by 9 bases and V by 0 bases; bases with no gene match: 9. This CDR3 spans 15 amino acids. The CDR3 nucleotides are TGTGCCAGCAGTTTATCCGGGACAGGCGGGATTCGCTACACCTTC. This codes for CASSLSGTGGIRYTF.

Worth noting for this clone: A read error is likely, as this CDR3 ends without the conserved phenylalanine or tryptophan. This chain links TRBV6-5 with TRBJ1-6; possible D gene TRBD1, 5 bases. Per the germline V gene, CDR1 is MNHEY and CDR2 is SVGAGI. With 6 bases removed from V and 6 bases from J, the gap between germline ends came to 12 bases. The CDR3 is 14 amino acids. The CDR3 region is CASSPGLGNSPLHL. CDR3 DNA sequence: TGTGCCAGCAGCCCAGGGTTGGGTAATTCACCCCTCCACCTT.

The CDR3 DNA reads as TGTGCCAGTAGTATCGTGAGGGACGAAAAACTGTTTTTT. The encoded protein is CASSIVRDEKLFF. V usage is TRBV19 and J usage is TRBJ1-4; tentatively, D is TRBD1 (5 bases). CDR3 length equals 13 residues. The germline V gene encodes CDR1 LNHDA and CDR2 SQIVND (reference sequence). Trimming took off 3 bases at V and 8 bases at J, with 10 bases between the two ends.

The chain couples TRBV7-2 to TRBJ1-2; TRBD1 might be the D (6 bases). Germline CDR1 reads SGHTA; CDR2 reads FQGNSA. The V gene lost 2 bases and the J gene lost 2 bases, with 15 bases spanning the gap. This CDR3 contains 16 residues. Here the CDR3 reads CASSLNPGDVNYGYTF. CDR3 DNA sequence: TGTGCCAGCAGCTTAAATCCAGGGGATGTCAACTATGGCTACACCTTC.

The J gene is TRBJ2-5, the V gene TRBV2; 7 bases map to TRBD1. Germline loops: CDR1 SNHLY, CDR2 FYNNEI. Trimming took 6 bases from V and 1 from J; bases not matched to a gene: 5. This CDR3 has 14 amino acids. The CDR3 DNA sequence: TGTGCCAGCAGCCTGACAGGGCTCCAAGAGACCCAGTACTTC. Protein sequence: CASSLTGLQETQYF.

The V and J genes are TRBV13 and TRBJ2-1, with D maybe TRBD2 (5 bases). Per the germline V gene, CDR1 is PRHDT and CDR2 is FYEKMQ (reference sequence). V gave up 5 bases and J gave up 12 bases, with 20 bases separating them. The CDR3 totals 14 residues. The CDR3 sequence is CASSLEINIGGQFF. CDR3 nucleotides: TGTGCCAGCAGCCTAGAAATAAATATCGGAGGGCAGTTCTTC.

The chain joins TRBV30 to TRBJ1-2; tentative D call: TRBD1 (6 bases). This CDR3 has 13 amino acids. Deletions cut 4 bases from V and 0 bases from J, with 9 bases between. Per germline, CDR1 GTSNPN and CDR2 SVGIG (reference sequence). CDR3 sequence reads: CAWNEGANYGYTF. The CDR3 DNA reads TGTGCCTGGAATGAGGGGGCTAACTATGGCTACACCTTC.

The gene calls are TRBV19 and TRBJ1-2; perhaps TRBD1 as D (5 bases). The germline V gene encodes CDR1 LNHDA and CDR2 SQIVND (reference sequence). The ends were cut back, 4 bases at V and 4 bases at J, with 13 bases in the middle. This CDR3 has 14 residues. The CDR3 sequence: CASSTTGAPYGYTF. The CDR3 DNA reads TGTGCCAGTAGTACCACCGGGGCACCCTATGGCTACACCTTC.

This chain connects TRBV12-3 or TRBV12-4 to TRBJ2-5; D tentatively fits TRBD1 or TRBD2 (5 bases each). With 5 bases removed from V and 5 bases from J, the gap between germline ends came to 12 bases. The CDR3 loop spans 13 amino acids. CDR3 sequence (DNA): TGTGCCAGCAGTGAGGGGCCGTTGGAGACCCAGTACTTC. It specifies CASSEGPLETQYF.

This rearrangement joins TRBV18 to TRBJ1-2; possible D gene TRBD1, 6 bases. The V end lost 2 bases, the J end lost 2 bases, and 12 bases lay between the germline ends. The CDR3 runs to 15 residues. The germline CDR1 and CDR2 sequences are KGHSH and LQKENI. CDR3 sequence (DNA): TGTGCCAGCTCACCATCGGGGGGGGCGAACTATGGCTACACCTTC. Residues: CASSPSGGANYGYTF.

This chain connects TRBV4-1 to TRBJ2-3; a weak D match, TRBD2 (6 bases). The CDR3 spans 17 residues. V was cut by 2 bases and J by 3 bases, with 18 bases left in between. The germline V gene encodes CDR1 MGHRA and CDR2 YSYEKL. This chain's CDR3 is CASSQSVGGSATDTQYF. The CDR3 DNA sequence: TGCGCCAGCAGCCAATCCGTCGGGGGAAGCGCGACAGATACGCAGTATTTT.

DNA for the CDR3: TGTGCCAGTAGTCCGGGACAGGGTGCTGGCTACACCTTC. Encoded protein: CASSPGQGAGYTF. The rearrangement joins TRBV19 to TRBJ1-2; TRBD1 matches at 9 bases. Germline-derived CDR1 and CDR2 are LNHDA and SQIVND (reference sequence). The CDR3 runs 13 residues. The V gene end was trimmed by 5 bases and the J gene end by 7 bases; junction bases not matched to a gene: 5.

The rearrangement joins TRBV27 to TRBJ1-5; D is undetermined. V was clipped by 7 bases and J by 0 bases, with 22 bases between them. Germline lookup yields CDR1 MNHEY and CDR2 SMNVEV (reference sequence). The CDR3 loop spans 18 amino acids. CDR3 DNA: TGTGCCAGCACCCCATCCGCGCGGGCAGTGTATAGCAATCAGCCCCAGCATTTT. Its translation: CASTPSARAVYSNQPQHF.

The chain is built from TRBV19 and TRBJ1-4; 8 bases align to TRBD1. This CDR3 has 17 residues. J lost 5 bases, V lost 2 bases, and 10 bases had no gene match. Germline V lookup: CDR1 LNHDA, CDR2 SQIVND (reference sequence). This CDR3 reads CASSIRQGALLNEKLFF. The CDR3 DNA follows: TGTGCCAGTAGTATAAGGCAGGGGGCCCTCCTAAATGAAAAACTGTTTTTT.

The chain combines TRBV7-6 with TRBJ2-7; either TRBD1 or TRBD2 may fit D (6 bases each). Trimming removed 0 bases at V and 7 bases at J, with 13 bases between. This CDR3 region has 14 residues. The germline gives CDR1 SGHVS, CDR2 FNYEAQ. CDR3 region: CASSLAGGLREQYF. DNA of the CDR3: TGTGCCAGCAGCTTAGCGGGGGGCTTAAGGGAGCAGTACTTC.

The chain joins TRBV19 to TRBJ1-5; the D gene is possibly TRBD1 (5 bases). This CDR3 has 15 amino acids. The V gene lost 5 bases and the J gene lost 0 bases, with 11 bases spanning the gap. CDR1 is LNHDA and CDR2 is SQIVND in the germline V gene (reference sequence). The CDR3 nucleotides are TGTGCCAGTAGTTTACAGGAAAATAGCAATCAGCCCCAGCATTTT. It encodes CASSLQENSNQPQHF.

The chain links TRBV6-2 or TRBV6-3 to TRBJ1-2; 9 bases agree with TRBD1. CDR3 length equals 17 residues. J was trimmed by 3 bases and V by 3 bases; bases with no gene match: 11. CDR1 is MNHEY, CDR2 SVGEGT, per germline. CDR3 protein: CASSYWDRVMFDYGYTF. The CDR3, as DNA: TGTGCCAGCAGTTATTGGGACAGGGTTATGTTTGACTATGGCTACACCTTC.

J is TRBJ1-1 and V is TRBV11-2; no definite D call. The CDR3 extends over 13 amino acids. Germline CDR1 reads SGHAT; CDR2 reads FQNNGV. V was shortened by 6 bases and J by 4 bases, with 12 bases between the two germline ends. The CDR3 here is CASRRAEGTEAFF. The CDR3 nucleotides are TGTGCCAGCAGGCGAGCAGAGGGCACTGAAGCTTTCTTT.

The chain has TRBV4-1 and TRBJ2-5; tentatively, D is TRBD2 (6 bases). V was cut by 3 bases and J by 4 bases, with 18 bases left in between. This CDR3 has 16 residues. Germline CDR1 reads MGHRA; CDR2 reads YSYEKL. DNA for the CDR3: TGCGCCAGCAGCCAGGACTTCCCGGAGGGGCGAGAGACCCAGTACTTC. Protein sequence: CASSQDFPEGRETQYF.